This TCR beta chain originates from a study of response to subunit inactivated influenza vaccine. TCRdb ran MiXCR on the RT-PCR reads and lists one entry per CDR3 protein. The sample yields 650,000 to 800,000 distinct CDR3 sequences, about 18% seen once. The CDR3 consists of 14 residues. Germline V gene data show CDR1 as MDHEN and CDR2 as SYDVKM. V lost 3 bases, J lost 7 bases, and 5 bases stayed unmatched. The source of this sequence is a man between 50 and 59 years old who received an inactivated influenza vaccine. The sequencing used PBMCs from blood, collected more than 4 days after vaccination. J is TRBJ2-2 and V is TRBV28; TRBD1 aligns across 7 bases. The CDR3 nucleotides are TGTGCCAGCAGTTTCTCGTGGGACAGCGGGGAGCTGTTTTTT. It specifies CASSFSWDSGELFF.